The entry below describes one TCR beta chain. This entry belongs to a study of blood T cell repertoires in COVID-19. There are 18 residues in the CDR3. Trimming removed 1 base from V and 0 bases from J; junction bases left unmatched: 2. Germline CDR1 and CDR2: LNHDA and SQIVND (reference sequence). Profiling relied on immunoSEQ multiplex PCR, and the TCRdb table lists in-frame clones only, not all of them. The table has 150,000 to 160,000 clones, approximately 85% seen once. This receptor was identified in a man between 60 and 75 years old with COVID-19, enrolled during active disease. The sequencing input was peripheral blood. The chain recombines TRBV19 with TRBJ2-6; 11 bases match TRBD1. CDR3 in DNA: TGTGCCAGTAGTATAGTTGGGACAGGGGGCTCTGGGGCCAACGTCCTGACTTTC. It specifies CASSIVGTGGSGANVLTF.